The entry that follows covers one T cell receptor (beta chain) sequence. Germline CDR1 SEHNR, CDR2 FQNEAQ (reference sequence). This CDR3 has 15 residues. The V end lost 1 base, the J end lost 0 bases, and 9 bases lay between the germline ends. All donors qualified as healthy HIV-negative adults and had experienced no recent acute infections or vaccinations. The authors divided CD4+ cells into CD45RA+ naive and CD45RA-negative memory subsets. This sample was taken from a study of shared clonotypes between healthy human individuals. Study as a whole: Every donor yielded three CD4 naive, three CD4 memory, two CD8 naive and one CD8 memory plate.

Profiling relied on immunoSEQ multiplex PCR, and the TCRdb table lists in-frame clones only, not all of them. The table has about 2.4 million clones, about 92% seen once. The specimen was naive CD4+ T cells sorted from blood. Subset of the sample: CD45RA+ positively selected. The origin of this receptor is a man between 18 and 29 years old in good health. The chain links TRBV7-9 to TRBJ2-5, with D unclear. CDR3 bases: TGTGCCAGCAGCTTAGGACGGACGTACCAAGAGACCCAGTACTTC. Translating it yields CASSLGRTYQETQYF. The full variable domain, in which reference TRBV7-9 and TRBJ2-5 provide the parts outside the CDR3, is DTGVSQNPRHKITKRGQNVTFRCDPISEHNRLYWYRQTLGQGPEFLTYFQNEAQLEKSRLLSDRFSAERPKGSFSTLEIQRTEQGDSAMYLCASSLGRTYQETQYFGPGTRLLVL.